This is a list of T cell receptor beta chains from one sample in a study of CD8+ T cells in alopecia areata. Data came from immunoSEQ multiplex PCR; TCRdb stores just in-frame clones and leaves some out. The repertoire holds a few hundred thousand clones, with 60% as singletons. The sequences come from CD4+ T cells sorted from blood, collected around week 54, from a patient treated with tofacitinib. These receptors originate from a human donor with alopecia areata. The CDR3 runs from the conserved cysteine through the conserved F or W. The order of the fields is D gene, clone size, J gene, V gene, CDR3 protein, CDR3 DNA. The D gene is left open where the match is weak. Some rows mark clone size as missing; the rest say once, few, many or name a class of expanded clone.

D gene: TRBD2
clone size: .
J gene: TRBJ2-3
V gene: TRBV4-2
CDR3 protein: CASSQVSGGARDTQYF
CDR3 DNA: TGTGCCAGCAGCCAAGTCTCCGGGGGGGCCCGAGATACGCAGTATTTT

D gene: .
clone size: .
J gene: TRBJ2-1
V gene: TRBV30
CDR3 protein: CAWTGSLYNEQFF
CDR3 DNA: TGTGCCTGGACCGGATCTCTCTACAATGAGCAGTTCTTC

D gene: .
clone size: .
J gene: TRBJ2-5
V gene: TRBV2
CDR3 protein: CASSESETQYF
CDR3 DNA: TGTGCCAGCAGTGAATCGGAGACCCAGTACTTC

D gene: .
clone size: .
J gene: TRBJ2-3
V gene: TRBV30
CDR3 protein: CAWSGRVTDTQYF
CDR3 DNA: TGTGCCTGGAGTGGGAGGGTCACAGATACGCAGTATTTT

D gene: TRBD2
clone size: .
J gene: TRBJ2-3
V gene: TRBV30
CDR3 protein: CAWIKGGGTDTQYF
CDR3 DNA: TGTGCCTGGATTAAGGGCGGGGGGACAGATACGCAGTATTTT

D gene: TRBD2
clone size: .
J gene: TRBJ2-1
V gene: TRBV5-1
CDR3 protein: CASSAASGGDYNEQFF
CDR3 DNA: TGCGCCAGCAGCGCGGCTAGCGGGGGAGATTACAATGAGCAGTTCTTC

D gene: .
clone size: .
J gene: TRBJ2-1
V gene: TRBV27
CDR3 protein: CASSRRTPGKGFEQFF
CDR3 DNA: TGTGCCAGCAGTCGGCGGACGCCGGGGAAGGGATTTGAGCAGTTCTTC

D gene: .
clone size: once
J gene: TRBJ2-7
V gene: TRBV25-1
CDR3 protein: CASSEYGATYEQYF
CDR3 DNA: TGTGCCAGCAGTGAATATGGAGCTACCTACGAGCAGTACTTC

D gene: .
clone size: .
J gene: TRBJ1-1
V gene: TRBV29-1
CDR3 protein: CSARGAGTPNTEAFF
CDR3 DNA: TGCAGCGCCCGGGGCGCGGGCACCCCGAACACTGAAGCTTTCTTT

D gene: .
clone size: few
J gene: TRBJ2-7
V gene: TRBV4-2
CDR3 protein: CASSQKPSRDVSYEQYF
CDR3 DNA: TGTGCCAGCAGCCAAAAGCCCTCTCGGGACGTCTCCTACGAGCAGTACTTC

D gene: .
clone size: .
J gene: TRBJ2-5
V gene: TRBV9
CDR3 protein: CASSVGQMATQYF
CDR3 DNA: TGTGCCAGCAGCGTAGGACAGATGGCGACCCAGTACTTC

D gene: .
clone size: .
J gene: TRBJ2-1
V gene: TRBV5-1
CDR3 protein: CASSLAVTGDNEQFF
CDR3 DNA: TGCGCCAGCAGCTTGGCTGTGACAGGAGACAATGAGCAGTTCTTC

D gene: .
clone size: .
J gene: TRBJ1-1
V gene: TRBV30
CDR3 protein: CALGHRSTEAFF
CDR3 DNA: TGTGCCCTGGGACACCGGTCCACTGAAGCTTTCTTT

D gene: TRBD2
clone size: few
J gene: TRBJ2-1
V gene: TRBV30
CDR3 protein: CAWSVARGGIYNEQFF
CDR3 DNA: TGTGCCTGGAGTGTGGCCCGGGGGGGTATCTACAATGAGCAGTTCTTC

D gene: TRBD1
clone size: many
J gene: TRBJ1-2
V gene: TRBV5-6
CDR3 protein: CASSYYDRGIGYTF
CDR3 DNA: TGTGCCAGCAGCTATTATGACAGGGGTATAGGTTACACCTTC

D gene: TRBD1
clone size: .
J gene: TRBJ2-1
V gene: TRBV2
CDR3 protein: CASRPHRGTYNEQFF
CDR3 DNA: TGTGCCAGCAGACCCCACAGGGGTACCTACAATGAGCAGTTCTTC

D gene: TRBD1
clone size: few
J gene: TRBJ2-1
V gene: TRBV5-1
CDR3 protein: CASSTGQGIYNEQFF
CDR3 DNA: TGCGCCAGCAGCACCGGACAGGGGATATACAATGAGCAGTTCTTC

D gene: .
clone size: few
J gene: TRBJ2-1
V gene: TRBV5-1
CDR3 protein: CASSAILRHNEQFF
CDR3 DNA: TGCGCCAGCAGCGCCATTTTACGTCACAATGAGCAGTTCTTC

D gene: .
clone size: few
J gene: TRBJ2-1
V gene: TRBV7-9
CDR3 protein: CASSLGAANEQFF
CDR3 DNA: TGTGCCAGCAGCTTAGGGGCGGCCAATGAGCAGTTCTTC

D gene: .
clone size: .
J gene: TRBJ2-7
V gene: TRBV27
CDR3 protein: CASGDRLSYEQYF
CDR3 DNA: TGTGCCAGCGGGGACCGCCTCTCCTACGAGCAGTACTTC

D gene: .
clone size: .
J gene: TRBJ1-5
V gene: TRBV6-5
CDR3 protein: CARTSVEPQHF
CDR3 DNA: TGTGCCAGAACATCAGTGGAGCCCCAGCATTTT

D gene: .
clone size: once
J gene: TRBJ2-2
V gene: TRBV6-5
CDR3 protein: CASSYGYTGELFF
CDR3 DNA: TGTGCCAGCAGTTACGGGTACACCGGGGAGCTGTTTTTT

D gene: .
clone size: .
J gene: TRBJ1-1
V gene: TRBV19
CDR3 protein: CASSTNRDTEAFF
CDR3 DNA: TGTGCCAGTAGTACCAACAGGGACACTGAAGCTTTCTTT

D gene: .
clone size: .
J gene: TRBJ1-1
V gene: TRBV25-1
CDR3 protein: CASSEPGMDTEAFF
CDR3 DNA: TGTGCCAGCAGTGAGCCAGGGATGGACACTGAAGCTTTCTTT

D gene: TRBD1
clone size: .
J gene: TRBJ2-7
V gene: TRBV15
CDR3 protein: CATSTGLPGQGNDEQYF
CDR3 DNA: TGTGCCACCAGCACTGGTTTGCCGGGACAGGGTAACGACGAGCAGTACTTC

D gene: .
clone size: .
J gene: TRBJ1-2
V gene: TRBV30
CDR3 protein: CAWADSLNYGYTF
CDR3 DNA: TGTGCCTGGGCTGACAGCCTTAACTATGGCTACACCTTC

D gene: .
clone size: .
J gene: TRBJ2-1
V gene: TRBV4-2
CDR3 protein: CASSQGGVSVNEQFF
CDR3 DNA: TGTGCCAGCAGCCAAGGAGGTGTTAGCGTCAATGAGCAGTTCTTC

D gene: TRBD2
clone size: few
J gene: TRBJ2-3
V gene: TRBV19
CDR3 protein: CASKPTSGGMRDTQYF
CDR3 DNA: TGTGCCAGTAAGCCAACTAGCGGGGGGATGAGAGATACGCAGTATTTT

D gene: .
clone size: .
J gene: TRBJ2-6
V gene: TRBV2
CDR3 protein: CAIYFNREGASSGANVLTF
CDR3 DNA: TGTGCCATCTACTTCAACAGGGAAGGGGCTAGCTCTGGGGCCAACGTCCTGACTTTC

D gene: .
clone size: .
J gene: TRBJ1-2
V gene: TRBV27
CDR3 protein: CASSRHIDRFLGYTF
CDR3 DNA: TGTGCCAGCAGTCGACACATCGACAGGTTCTTGGGCTACACCTTC

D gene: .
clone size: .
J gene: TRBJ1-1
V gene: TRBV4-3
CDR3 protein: CASSYLRAAVTEAFF
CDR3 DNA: TGCGCCAGCAGCTACCTAAGGGCGGCGGTCACTGAAGCTTTCTTT

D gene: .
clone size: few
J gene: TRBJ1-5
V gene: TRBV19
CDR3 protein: CASSMAEGNQPQHF
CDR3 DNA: TGTGCCAGTAGTATGGCGGAAGGCAATCAGCCCCAGCATTTT

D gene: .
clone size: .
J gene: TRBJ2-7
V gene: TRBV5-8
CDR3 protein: CASSLGGFDYEQYF
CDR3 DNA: TGTGCCAGCAGCTTGGGAGGGTTCGACTACGAGCAGTACTTC

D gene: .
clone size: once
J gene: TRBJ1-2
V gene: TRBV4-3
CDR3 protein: CASSQQGINYGYTF
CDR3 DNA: TGCGCCAGCAGCCAACAGGGTATTAACTATGGCTACACCTTC

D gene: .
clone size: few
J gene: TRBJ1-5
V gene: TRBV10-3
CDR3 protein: CAIKSGENQPQHF
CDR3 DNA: TGTGCCATCAAATCAGGGGAGAATCAGCCCCAGCATTTT

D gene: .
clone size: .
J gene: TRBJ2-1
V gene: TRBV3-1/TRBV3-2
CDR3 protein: CARRGFGFF
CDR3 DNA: TGTGCCAGGAGAGGATTCGGGTTCTTC

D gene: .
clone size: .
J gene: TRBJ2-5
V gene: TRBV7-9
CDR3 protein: CASSLRTNLETQYF
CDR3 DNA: TGTGCCAGCAGCTTACGGACCAACCTAGAGACCCAGTACTTC

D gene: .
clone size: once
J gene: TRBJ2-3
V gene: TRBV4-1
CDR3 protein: CASSQDRPGTQYF
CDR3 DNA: TGCGCCAGCAGCCAAGATCGTCCGGGTACGCAGTATTTT

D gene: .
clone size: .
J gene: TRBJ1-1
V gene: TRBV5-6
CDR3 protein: CASSLGSGTEAFF
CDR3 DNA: TGTGCCAGCAGCTTGGGGTCGGGGACTGAAGCTTTCTTT

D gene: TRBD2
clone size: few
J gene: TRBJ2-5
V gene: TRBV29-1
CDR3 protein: CSVYRGVQQETQYF
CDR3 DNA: TGCAGCGTTTATCGGGGGGTACAGCAAGAGACCCAGTACTTC

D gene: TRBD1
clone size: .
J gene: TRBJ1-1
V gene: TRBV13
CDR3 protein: CASSGQGTEAFF
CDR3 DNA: TGTGCCAGCAGCGGACAGGGCACTGAAGCTTTCTTT

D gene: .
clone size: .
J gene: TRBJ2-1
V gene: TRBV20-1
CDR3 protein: CSASTTYEQFF
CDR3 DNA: TGCAGTGCTTCGACGACGTATGAGCAGTTCTTC

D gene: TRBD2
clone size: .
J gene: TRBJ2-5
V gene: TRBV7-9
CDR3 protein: CASSLAGETQYF
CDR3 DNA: TGTGCCAGCAGCCTAGCGGGAGAGACCCAGTACTTC

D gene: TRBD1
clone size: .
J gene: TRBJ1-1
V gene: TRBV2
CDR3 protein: CASRDSLNTEAFF
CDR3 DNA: TGTGCCAGCCGGGACAGCTTGAACACTGAAGCTTTCTTT

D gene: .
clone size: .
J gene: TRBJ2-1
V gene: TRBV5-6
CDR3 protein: CASSGSQRAYNEQFF
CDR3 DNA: TGTGCCAGCAGCGGCTCCCAGCGGGCTTACAATGAGCAGTTCTTC

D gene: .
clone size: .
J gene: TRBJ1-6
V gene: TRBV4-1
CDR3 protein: CASSQPAGGSSPLHF
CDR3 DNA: TGCGCCAGCAGCCAACCCGCCGGGGGATCTTCACCCCTCCACTTT

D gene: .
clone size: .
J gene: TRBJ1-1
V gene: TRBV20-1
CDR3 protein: CSARLSTEAFF
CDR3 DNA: TGCAGTGCTAGACTGAGCACTGAAGCTTTCTTT

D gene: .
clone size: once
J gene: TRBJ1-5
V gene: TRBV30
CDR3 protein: CAWSGKGFNQPQHF
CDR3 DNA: TGTGCCTGGAGTGGGAAGGGATTCAATCAGCCCCAGCATTTT